These 24 T cell receptor beta chains were sequenced from one sample in a study of tumor-infiltrating lymphocytes in primary liver carcinoma. Extraction of RNA together with DNA used about 18-30 mg of unsorted bulk tissue. Starting material of 450 to 550 ng total RNA yielded TCR beta cDNA via a constant-region primer. For TCR beta, libraries were produced by three nested multiplex PCR rounds using slightly modified ARM-PCR. TRBV1-TRBV30 forward primers paired with a C-beta reverse primer were used in the first two PCR rounds, which ran about 11 cycles each. From the multiplex PCR reads, TCRdb called clonotypes with MiXCR, one entry per CDR3 protein. The sample lists 100,000 or so distinct CDR3 sequences; about four fifths were seen once. The sample consisted of liver tumor tissue from sampling region 3. Regarding subset: tumor region T3, left-lateral pole. These receptors were obtained from a man between 40 and 49 years old with primary liver carcinoma and hepatitis B virus infection.

This clonotype was picked up a small number of times. One base away lies a much larger clone, so this may be a sequencing read error. J is TRBJ1-4 and V is TRBV7-9, with D perhaps TRBD1 (5 bases). The CDR3 is 15 residues long. The V end lost 3 bases, the J end lost 5 bases, and 13 bases lay between the germline ends. In germline, CDR1 is SEHNR, CDR2 FQNEAQ (reference sequence). The CDR3 loop is CASSLGGTLNEKLFF. CDR3 bases: TGTGCCAGCAGCTTGGGAGGGACGCTCAATGAAAAACTGTTTTTT.

This clonotype was counted once. A junction boundary mismatches the germline segment, possibly from a read error. The chain links TRBV29-1 to TRBJ2-7; D could derive from TRBD1 or TRBD2 (5 bases each). The CDR3 consists of 16 residues. Germline V lookup: CDR1 SQVTM, CDR2 ANQGSEA. The CDR3 reads CSAMTSGTSTPYEQIF. The CDR3 region has the DNA TGCAGCGCCATGACATCTGGGACCAGCACTCCCTATGAGCAGATCTTC.

In regard to this clonotype: The junction does not match germline at one end; this may be a read error. In DNA form, the CDR3 reads TGTGCCAGCAGTCAAGAGACTAGCGGGACGGACGAGCAGTACTTC. Encoded protein: CASSQETSGTDEQYF. The chain combines TRBV4-2 with TRBJ2-7, with TRBD2 matching 11 bases. The CDR3 extends over 15 amino acids. Germline V lookup: CDR1 LGHNA, CDR2 YNFKEQ.

The rearrangement joins TRBV6-1 to TRBJ2-1; 7 bases agree with TRBD2. After removal of 3 bases from V and 6 bases from J, the junction contained 11 bases not matched to a gene. Germline V gives CDR1 MNHNS, CDR2 SASEGT. This CDR3 spans 16 amino acids. The CDR3 sequence: CASSDRPWTSCNEQFF. The CDR3 coding sequence is TGTGCCAGCAGTGACCGCCCCTGGACTAGTTGCAATGAGCAGTTCTTC.

As for this clonotype: Germline is not matched at one junction end, which may reflect a read error. V usage is TRBV14 and J usage is TRBJ1-5, with D perhaps TRBD1 (5 bases). Germline loops: CDR1 SGHDN, CDR2 FVKESK. CDR3 length equals 15 residues. The CDR3, as DNA: TGTGCCAGCAGTCAAATTGGGACCCTCAATCAGCCCAAGCATTTT. It yields the protein CASSQIGTLNQPKHF.

This clonotype has only a few counts. V gene TRBV29-1 combines with J gene TRBJ1-2; D gene ambiguous. CDR3 size: 13 residues. Germline assignment: CDR1 SQVTM and CDR2 ANQGSEA. In nucleotides, the CDR3 is TGCAGTATTCCAGCGGCCTCGGCGGACGGCTACACCTTC. It is translated as CSIPAASADGYTF. The entire variable domain, with the rest obtained from reference TRBV29-1 and TRBJ1-2, is as follows: SAVISQKPSRDICQRGTSLTIQCQVDSQVTMMFWYRQQPGQSLTLIATANQGSEATYESGFVIDKFPISRPNLTFSTLTVSNMSPEDSSIYLCSIPAASADGYTFGSGTRLTVV.

The V and J genes are TRBV6-2 or TRBV6-3 and TRBJ2-1, with 9 bases that match TRBD2. CDR1 and CDR2 from the germline V gene are MNHEY and SVGEGT. J gave up 5 bases and V 6 bases, and 8 bases lay outside the gene matches. CDR3 length: 15 amino acids. CDR3 loop: CASSHGTSLHNEQFF. CDR3 nucleotide sequence: TGTGCCAGCAGCCATGGGACTAGCCTCCACAATGAGCAGTTCTTC.

V and J are TRBV11-2 and TRBJ1-5; D might be TRBD1 (5 bases). CDR3 length: 17 residues. Germline V lookup: CDR1 SGHAT, CDR2 FQNNGV. V was clipped by 1 base and J by 3 bases, with 16 bases between them. The CDR3 bases are TGTGCCAGCAGCTTAGTAGGGGCAACAAGGAACAATCAGCCCCAGCATTTT. As protein: CASSLVGATRNNQPQHF.

This clonotype was counted a few times. The germline gene is not matched at one end of the junction; a read error may be the cause. The rearrangement joins TRBV10-2 to TRBJ2-3, with D possibly being TRBD1 (6 bases). This CDR3 has 15 residues. The V gene's germline CDR1 is WSHSY and CDR2 SAAADI. The CDR3 DNA reads as TGCGCCAGCATTGGGGGCCCCCGGTTCACAGATAAGCAGTATTTT. Its translation: CASIGGPRFTDKQYF.

As regards this clonotype: The CDR3 carries no conserved terminal phenylalanine or tryptophan, so it likely arises from a read error. The V gene is TRBV12-5, the J gene TRBJ1-1; no definite D call. The length of the CDR3 is 13 residues. Per the germline V gene, CDR1 is LGHNT and CDR2 is FRNRAP. Trimming left V 5 bases short and J 8 bases short, with 15 bases between. DNA of the CDR3: TGTGCTAGTGGTCTCTCCCTCGAGGCGGAAGCTTTCTAT. It codes for CASGLSLEAEAFY.

As for this clonotype: Compared with germline, one end of the junction differs, possibly owing to a read error. The chain joins TRBV5-1 to TRBJ1-1, with D possibly TRBD1 on 5 matching bases. In germline, CDR1 is SGHRS, CDR2 YFSETQ. This CDR3 has 15 amino acids. The CDR3 DNA sequence: TGCGCCAGCAACGCCTTGGCAGGGAGCAACACTGAAACTTTCTTT. It encodes CASNALAGSNTETFF.

A note on this clonotype: The junction differs from germline at one of its ends, possibly a read error. The chain uses TRBV29-1 and TRBJ2-1; TRBD1 matches 7 bases. In germline, CDR1 is SQVTM, CDR2 ANQGSEA. The CDR3 length is 12 residues. DNA for the CDR3: TGTAGCGTTAAAATCCCGGGACAGTTGCAGTTATTC. Its translation is CSVKIPGQLQLF.

There are many counts of this clonotype. The V gene is TRBV7-9, the J gene TRBJ2-1; perhaps D is TRBD1 or TRBD2 (7 bases each). Germline V CDR1 and CDR2: SEHNR, FQNEAQ (reference sequence). The CDR3 contains 16 residues. V shed 4 bases and J shed 0 bases, with 13 bases lying between them. Here the CDR3 reads CASSSQGGSSYNEQFF. DNA of the CDR3: TGTGCCAGCAGCTCCCAGGGGGGGAGCTCCTACAATGAGCAGTTCTTC.

Concerning this clonotype: Its ends do not fully match the called genes, so a read error is possible. This chain connects TRBV5-5 to TRBJ2-1, with D possibly matching TRBD2 (5 bases). CDR3 size: 15 residues. From germline, CDR1 is SGHKS and CDR2 YYEKEE (reference sequence). In nucleotides, the CDR3 is TGTGCCAGCAGCCCCGGAGAGGGAAACTACAATGAGCAGTTGTTC. Protein product: CASSPGEGNYNEQLF.

A word on this clonotype: A much more abundant neighbour one base away suggests this may be a read error. The rearrangement joins TRBV28 to TRBJ2-5; no definite D call. Trimming took off 7 bases at V and 0 bases at J, with 15 bases between the two ends. The CDR3 totals 15 residues. Germline V CDR1 and CDR2: MDHEN, SYDVKM. In DNA, the CDR3 is TGTGCCAGCAACTCTTCGTCTGGGTACCAAGAGACCCAGTACTTC. Protein sequence: CASNSSSGYQETQYF.

Worth noting for this clonotype: One end of the junction is discordant with germline, which a read error may explain. The V call is TRBV6-1, the J call TRBJ1-6; 9 bases agree with TRBD1. CDR1 and CDR2 (germline): MNHNS, SASEGT. The CDR3 length is 14 residues. The CDR3 loop reads CASSIGTGNSPLHF. The CDR3 coding sequence is TGTGCTAGCAGCATTGGGACAGGGAATTCACCCCTCCACTTT.

Concerning this clonotype: A read error may account for a junction end that differs from germline. The chain has TRBV5-4 and TRBJ2-7; maybe TRBD2 (6 bases). This CDR3 contains 14 residues. CDR1 SGHNT and CDR2 YYREEE come from the germline V gene (reference sequence). The CDR3 nucleotides read TGTGCCAGCAACTTGCGGGACTTTCCCTACGACCAGTACTTC. Translation gives CASNLRDFPYDQYF. Variable domain in full (rest from reference TRBV5-4 and TRBJ2-7): ETGVTQSPTHLIKTRGQQVTLRCSSQSGHNTVSWYQQALGQGPQFIFQYYREEENGRGNFPPRFSGLQFPNYSSELNVNALELDDSALYLCASNLRDFPYDQYFGPGTRLTVT.

The J gene is TRBJ2-2, the V gene TRBV5-5; tentatively, D is TRBD1 (5 bases). The V end was cut by 8 bases, the J end by 3 bases, with 17 bases between. Germline V CDR1 and CDR2: SGHKS, YYEKEE (reference sequence). The CDR3 extends over 15 amino acids. The CDR3 DNA reads TGTGCCAGAAGTGGGGCTAGTGTCTACACCGGGGAGCTGTTTTTT. Translated: CARSGASVYTGELFF.

This clonotype showed up just once. This sequence may be a read error, since a much larger clone differs from it by one base. The V and J genes are TRBV28 and TRBJ2-5, with D possibly matching TRBD1 (6 bases). This CDR3 spans 16 amino acids. V lost 10 bases to trimming and J lost 4 bases, with 25 bases between them. Looked up from germline, CDR1 is MDHEN and CDR2 is SYDVKM. Written as DNA, the CDR3 is TGTGCCATCAGGCAGGGGCCAATGAGGGGGAGAGAGACCCAGTACTTC. Translating gives CAIRQGPMRGRETQYF. Variable domain in full (rest from reference TRBV28 and TRBJ2-5): DVKVTQSSRYLVKRTGEKVFLECVQDMDHENMFWYRQDPGLGLRLIYFSYDVKMKEKGDIPEGYSVSREKKERFSLILESASTNQTSMYLCAIRQGPMRGRETQYFGPGTRLLVL.

Details on this clonotype: Its ends do not fully match the called genes, so a read error is possible. The rearrangement uses TRBV10-1 and TRBJ1-1; the D is unclear. This CDR3 has 12 amino acids. The germline V gene encodes CDR1 WNHNN and CDR2 SYGVQD (reference sequence). CDR3 protein: CASSEMITEAFF. The CDR3 DNA reads as TGCGCCAGCAGTGAGATGATCACTGAGGCTTTCTTT.

Comment on this clonotype: The conserved phenylalanine or tryptophan normally closing the CDR3 is absent here, so this likely arose from a read error. The DNA is omitted, as the CDR3 cannot be located on it reliably, and the CDR3 follows TCRdb's listing. The chain links TRBV29-1 to TRBJ2-3; the DNA was not compared with TRBD1, the D call given in the table. Counting both end residues, the CDR3 totals 13 amino acids. Germline V gives CDR1 SQVTM, CDR2 ANQGSEA. The CDR3 sequence: CSFRTGGGDTQYV.

Note on this clonotype: A junction end diverges from the germline sequence, so it may reflect a read error. The chain joins TRBV7-8 to TRBJ2-7, with D possibly matching TRBD2 (6 bases). CDR1 is SGHVS, CDR2 FQNEAQ, per germline. The CDR3 runs to 16 residues. CDR3 bases: TGTGTCAGCAGCTTAGGTGGGGGGACGTGGACCTACGAGTACTACTTC. This gives the protein CVSSLGGGTWTYEYYF.

Notes on this clonotype: Just one base apart from a much larger clone, this may be a read error. The J gene is TRBJ1-1, the V gene TRBV9, with D perhaps TRBD1 (5 bases). V was shortened by 4 bases and J by 7 bases, with 14 bases between the two germline ends. The CDR3 has 13 residues. Germline assignment: CDR1 SGDLS and CDR2 YYNGEE. The CDR3 region is CASSSRSDSEAFF. CDR3 bases: TGTGCCAGCAGCAGCAGGAGTGACAGTGAAGCTTTCTTT. Full variable domain (remainder filled in from reference TRBV9 and TRBJ1-1): DSGVTQTPKHLITATGQRVTLRCSPRSGDLSVYWYQQSLDQGLQFLIQYYNGEERAKGNILERFSAQQFPDLHSELNLSSLELGDSALYFCASSSRSDSEAFFGQGTRLTVV.

This clonotype was seen once. V is TRBV12-3 or TRBV12-4 and J is TRBJ2-3, with a tentative D call TRBD1 (5 bases). This CDR3 is built from 16 residues. Trimming took off 5 bases at V and 2 bases at J, with 17 bases between the two ends. In DNA, the CDR3 is TGTGCCAGCAGTCGCGTTTGGGGCAGCGACACAGATACGCAGTATTTT. Translation gives CASSRVWGSDTDTQYF.